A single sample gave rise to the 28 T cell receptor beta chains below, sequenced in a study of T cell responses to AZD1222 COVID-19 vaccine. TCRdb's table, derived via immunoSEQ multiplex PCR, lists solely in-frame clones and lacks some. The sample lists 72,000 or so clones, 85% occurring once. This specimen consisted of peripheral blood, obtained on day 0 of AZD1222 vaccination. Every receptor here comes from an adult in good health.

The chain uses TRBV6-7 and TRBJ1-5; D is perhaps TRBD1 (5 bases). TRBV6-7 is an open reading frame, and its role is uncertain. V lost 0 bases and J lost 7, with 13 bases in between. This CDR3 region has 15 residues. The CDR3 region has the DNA TGTGCCAGCAGTTACTCCCCGGACCGGGGCCAGCCCCAGCATTTT. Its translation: CASSYSPDRGQPQHF.

CDR3 loop: CASSPWTGGDQPQHF. CDR3 nucleotide sequence: TGTGCCAGCAGTCCTTGGACAGGAGGGGATCAGCCCCAGCATTTT. The rearrangement links TRBV6-5 to TRBJ1-5, with TRBD1 matching 7 bases. The V gene's germline CDR1 is MNHEY and CDR2 SVGAGI. Trimming at V came to 5 bases and at J to 5 bases, leaving 9 bases not matched to a gene. This CDR3 has 15 residues.

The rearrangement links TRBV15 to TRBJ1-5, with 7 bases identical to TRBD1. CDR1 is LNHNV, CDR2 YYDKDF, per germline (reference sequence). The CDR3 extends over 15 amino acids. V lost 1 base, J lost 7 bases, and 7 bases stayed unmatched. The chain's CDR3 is CATSRATGDGQPQHF. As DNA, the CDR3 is TGTGCCACCAGCAGAGCAACAGGGGACGGGCAGCCCCAGCATTTT.

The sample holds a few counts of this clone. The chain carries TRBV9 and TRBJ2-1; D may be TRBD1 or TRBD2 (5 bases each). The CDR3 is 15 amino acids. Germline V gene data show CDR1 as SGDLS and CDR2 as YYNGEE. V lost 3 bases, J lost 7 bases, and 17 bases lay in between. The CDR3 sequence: CASSGRAGTSNEQFF. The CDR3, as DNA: TGTGCCAGCAGCGGAAGAGCAGGGACCTCAAATGAGCAGTTCTTC.

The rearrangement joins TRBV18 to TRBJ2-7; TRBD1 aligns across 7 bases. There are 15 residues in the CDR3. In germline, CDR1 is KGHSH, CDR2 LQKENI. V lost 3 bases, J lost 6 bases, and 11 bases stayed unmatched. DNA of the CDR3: TGTGCCAGCTCACCTCAACCGGGACAGTCGTCCGAGCAGTACTTC. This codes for CASSPQPGQSSEQYF.

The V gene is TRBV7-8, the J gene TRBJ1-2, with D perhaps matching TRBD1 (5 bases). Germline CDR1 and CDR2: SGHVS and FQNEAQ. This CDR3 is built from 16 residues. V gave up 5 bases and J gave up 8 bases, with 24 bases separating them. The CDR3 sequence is CASSQITGSQGGGYTF. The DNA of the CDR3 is TGTGCCAGCAGCCAAATTACAGGTTCCCAGGGCGGGGGCTACACCTTC.

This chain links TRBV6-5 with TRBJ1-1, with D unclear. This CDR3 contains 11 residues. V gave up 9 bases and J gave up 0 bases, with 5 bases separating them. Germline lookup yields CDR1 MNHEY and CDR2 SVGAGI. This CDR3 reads CASPLNTEAFF. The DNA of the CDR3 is TGTGCCAGTCCTTTGAACACTGAAGCTTTCTTT.

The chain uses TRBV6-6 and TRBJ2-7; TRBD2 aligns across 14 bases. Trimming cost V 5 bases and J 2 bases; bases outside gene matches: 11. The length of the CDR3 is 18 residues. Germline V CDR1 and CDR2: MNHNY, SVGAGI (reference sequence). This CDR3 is CASSRPSGLAGEPYEQYF. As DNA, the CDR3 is TGTGCCAGCAGTCGCCCTTCGGGACTAGCGGGAGAACCCTACGAGCAGTACTTC.

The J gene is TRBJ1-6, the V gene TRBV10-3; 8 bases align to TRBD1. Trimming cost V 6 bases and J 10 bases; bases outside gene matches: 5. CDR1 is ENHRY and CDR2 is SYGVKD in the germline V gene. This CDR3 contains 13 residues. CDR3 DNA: TGTGCCATCAGCTCGGACAGGGACTCACCCCTCCACTTT. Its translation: CAISSDRDSPLHF.

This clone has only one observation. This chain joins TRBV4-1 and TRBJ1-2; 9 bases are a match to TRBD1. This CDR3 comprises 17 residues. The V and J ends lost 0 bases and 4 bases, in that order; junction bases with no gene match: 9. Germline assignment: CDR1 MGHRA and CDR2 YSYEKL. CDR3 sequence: CASSQDRDRARGYGYTF. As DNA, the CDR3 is TGCGCCAGCAGCCAAGATAGGGACAGGGCGCGTGGCTATGGCTACACCTTC.

For the CDR3, the DNA is TGTGCCTGGAGTGTATTTTCCGGCGAGCAGTACTTC. This sequence encodes CAWSVFSGEQYF. The gene calls are TRBV30 and TRBJ2-7; D is ambiguous. The germline V gene encodes CDR1 GTSNPN and CDR2 SVGIG (reference sequence). The CDR3 consists of 12 residues. V was shortened by 0 bases and J by 6 bases, with 9 bases between the two germline ends.

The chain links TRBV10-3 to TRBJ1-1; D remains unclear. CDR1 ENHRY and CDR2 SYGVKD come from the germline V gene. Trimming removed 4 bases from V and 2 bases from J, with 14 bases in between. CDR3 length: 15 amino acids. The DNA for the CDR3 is TGTGCCATCAGTGCCGTCGCACAGCCTAACACTGAAGCTTTCTTT. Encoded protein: CAISAVAQPNTEAFF.

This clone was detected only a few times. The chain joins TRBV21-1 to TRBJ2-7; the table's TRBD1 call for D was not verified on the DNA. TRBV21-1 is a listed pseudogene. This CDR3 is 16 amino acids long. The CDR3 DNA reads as TGTGCCAGCAGCAAAAGCCAGGGCGACGCCAACTACGAGCAGTACTTC. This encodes CASSKSQGDANYEQYF.

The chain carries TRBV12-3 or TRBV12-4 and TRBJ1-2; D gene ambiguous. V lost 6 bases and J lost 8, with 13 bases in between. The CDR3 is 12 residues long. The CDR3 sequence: CASRKNNGGYTF. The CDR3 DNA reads TGTGCCAGCAGGAAGAATAATGGGGGCTACACCTTC.

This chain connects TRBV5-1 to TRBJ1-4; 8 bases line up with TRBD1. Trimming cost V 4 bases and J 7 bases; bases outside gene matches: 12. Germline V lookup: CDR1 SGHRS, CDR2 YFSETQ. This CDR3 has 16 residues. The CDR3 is CASSTFGQGSGEKLFF. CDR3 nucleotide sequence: TGCGCCAGCAGCACTTTCGGACAGGGCTCGGGTGAAAAACTGTTTTTT.

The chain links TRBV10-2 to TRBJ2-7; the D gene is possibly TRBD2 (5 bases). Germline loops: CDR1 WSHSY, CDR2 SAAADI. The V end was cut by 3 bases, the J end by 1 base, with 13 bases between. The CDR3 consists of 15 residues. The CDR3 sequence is CASSDRRLPSYEQYF. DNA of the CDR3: TGCGCCAGCAGTGACCGGAGGCTTCCATCCTACGAGCAGTACTTC.

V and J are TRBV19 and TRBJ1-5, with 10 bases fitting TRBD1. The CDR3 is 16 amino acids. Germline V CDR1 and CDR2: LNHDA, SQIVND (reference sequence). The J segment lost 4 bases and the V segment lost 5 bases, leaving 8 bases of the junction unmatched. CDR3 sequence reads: CASSWVRDRGNQPQHF. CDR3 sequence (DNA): TGTGCCAGTAGTTGGGTCAGGGACAGGGGTAATCAGCCCCAGCATTTT.

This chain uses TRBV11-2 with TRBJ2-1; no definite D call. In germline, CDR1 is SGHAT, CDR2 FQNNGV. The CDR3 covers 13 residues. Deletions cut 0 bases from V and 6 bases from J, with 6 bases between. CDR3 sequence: CASSLDDLNEQFF. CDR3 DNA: TGTGCCAGCAGCTTAGATGACCTCAATGAGCAGTTCTTC.

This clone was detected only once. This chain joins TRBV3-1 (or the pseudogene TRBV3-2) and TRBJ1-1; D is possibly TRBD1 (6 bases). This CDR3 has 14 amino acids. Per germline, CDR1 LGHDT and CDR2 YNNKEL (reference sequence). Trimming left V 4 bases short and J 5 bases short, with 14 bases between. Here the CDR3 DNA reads TGTGCCAGCAGCCGTACAGGTAGGGGGACTGAAGCTTTCTTT. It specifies CASSRTGRGTEAFF.

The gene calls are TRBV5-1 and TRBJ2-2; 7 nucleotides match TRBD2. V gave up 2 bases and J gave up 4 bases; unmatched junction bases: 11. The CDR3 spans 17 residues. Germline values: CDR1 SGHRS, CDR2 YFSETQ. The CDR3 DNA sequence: TGCGCCAGCAGCTTAAGAGGGGAGGGGCCCGGCACCGGGGAGCTGTTTTTT. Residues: CASSLRGEGPGTGELFF.

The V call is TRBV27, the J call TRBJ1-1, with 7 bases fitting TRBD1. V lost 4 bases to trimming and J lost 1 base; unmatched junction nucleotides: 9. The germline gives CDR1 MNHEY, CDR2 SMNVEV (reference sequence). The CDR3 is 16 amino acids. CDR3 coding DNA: TGTGCCAGCAGTTCCGACAGGGAGGGTTGGAACACTGAAGCTTTCTTT. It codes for CASSSDREGWNTEAFF.

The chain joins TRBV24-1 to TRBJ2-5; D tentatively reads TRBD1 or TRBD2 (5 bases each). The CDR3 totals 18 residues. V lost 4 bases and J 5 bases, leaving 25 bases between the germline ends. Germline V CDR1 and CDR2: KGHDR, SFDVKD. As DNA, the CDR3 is TGTGCCACCAGTGACCAAGGGAGCCAAATCACCTCAGGGGAGACCCAGTACTTC. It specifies CATSDQGSQITSGETQYF.

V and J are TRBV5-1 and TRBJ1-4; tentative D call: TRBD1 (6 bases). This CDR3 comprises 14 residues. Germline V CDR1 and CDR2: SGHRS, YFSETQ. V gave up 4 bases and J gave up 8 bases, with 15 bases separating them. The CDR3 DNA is TGCGCCAGCAGCCCAGGGGTCTATGGGGAAAAACTGTTTTTT. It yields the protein CASSPGVYGEKLFF.

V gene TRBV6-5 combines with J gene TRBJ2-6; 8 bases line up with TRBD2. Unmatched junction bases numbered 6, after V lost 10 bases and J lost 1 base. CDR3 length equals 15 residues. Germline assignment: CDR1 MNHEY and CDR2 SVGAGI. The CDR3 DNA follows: TGTGCCACCATAGCGGGGTTTTCTGGGGCCAACGTCCTGACTTTC. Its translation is CATIAGFSGANVLTF.

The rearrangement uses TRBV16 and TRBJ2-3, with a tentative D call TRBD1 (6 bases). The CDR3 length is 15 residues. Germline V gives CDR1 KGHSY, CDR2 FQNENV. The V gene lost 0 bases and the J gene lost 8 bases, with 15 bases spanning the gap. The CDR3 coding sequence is TGTGCCAGCAGCCAATCCAGGGGATCCTTTGGTACGCAGTATTTT. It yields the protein CASSQSRGSFGTQYF.

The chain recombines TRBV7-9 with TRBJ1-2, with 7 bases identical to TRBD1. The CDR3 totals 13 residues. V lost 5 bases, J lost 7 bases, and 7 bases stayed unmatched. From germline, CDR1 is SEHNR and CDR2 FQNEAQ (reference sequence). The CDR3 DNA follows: TGTGCCAGCAGCGCACAGGGGCGGGGTGGCTACACCTTC. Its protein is CASSAQGRGGYTF. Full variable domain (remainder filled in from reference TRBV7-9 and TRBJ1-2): DTGVSQNPRHKITKRGQNVTFRCDPISEHNRLYWYRQTLGQGPEFLTYFQNEAQLEKSRLLSDRFSAERPKGSFSTLEIQRTEQGDSAMYLCASSAQGRGGYTFGSGTRLTVV.

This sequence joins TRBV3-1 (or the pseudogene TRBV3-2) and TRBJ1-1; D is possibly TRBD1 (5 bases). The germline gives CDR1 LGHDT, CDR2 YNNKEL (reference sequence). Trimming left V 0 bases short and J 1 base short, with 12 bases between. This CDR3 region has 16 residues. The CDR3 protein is CASSQDWGPTNTEAFF. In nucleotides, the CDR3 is TGTGCCAGCAGCCAAGACTGGGGACCGACGAACACTGAAGCTTTCTTT.

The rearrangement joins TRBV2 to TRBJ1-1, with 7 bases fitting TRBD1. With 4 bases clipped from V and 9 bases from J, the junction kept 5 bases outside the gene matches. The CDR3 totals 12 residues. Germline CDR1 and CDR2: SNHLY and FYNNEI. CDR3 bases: TGTGCCAGCAGTGGACAGGGTACCAAAGCTTTCTTT. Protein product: CASSGQGTKAFF.